This T cell receptor (beta chain) was sequenced during a study of metastatic and nonmetastatic thyroid tumors. Across the study: Malignant and benign thyroid patients had repertoires compared in peripheral blood and tumor or nodule tissue.

The table lists this clone with many counts. Its specificity is not known. Per the original methods: Variation in CDR3 across clinicopathological groups served as the basis for constructing a distant-metastasis classifier in papillary thyroid cancer. Using MiXCR, TCRdb reanalyzed the PCR reads. Clone size and V and J calls follow TCRdb, not the original study. Of about 21,000 clones in the sample, about 17% were seen once. Whole-study findings and limits: Significantly higher TCR beta diversity was reportedly seen in malignant thyroid tumors than benign nodules, in blood and tumor.

CDR1 is SNHLY, CDR2 FYNNEI, per germline. The CDR3 is 13 residues long. The germline V and J ends were trimmed by 10 bases and 0 bases, with 10 bases remaining between them. All patients were treatment-naive before thyroid surgery. Sequencing used blood. This TCR derives from a male donor with papillary thyroid cancer or a benign thyroid nodule (not recorded which). Some clones in this sample may be carry-over from other donors' samples. V and J are TRBV2 and TRBJ2-1; D may match TRBD1 or TRBD2 (5 bases each). The CDR3 protein is CATHGTSYNEQFF. Here the CDR3 DNA reads TGTGCCACTCACGGGACCTCCTACAATGAGCAGTTCTTC.